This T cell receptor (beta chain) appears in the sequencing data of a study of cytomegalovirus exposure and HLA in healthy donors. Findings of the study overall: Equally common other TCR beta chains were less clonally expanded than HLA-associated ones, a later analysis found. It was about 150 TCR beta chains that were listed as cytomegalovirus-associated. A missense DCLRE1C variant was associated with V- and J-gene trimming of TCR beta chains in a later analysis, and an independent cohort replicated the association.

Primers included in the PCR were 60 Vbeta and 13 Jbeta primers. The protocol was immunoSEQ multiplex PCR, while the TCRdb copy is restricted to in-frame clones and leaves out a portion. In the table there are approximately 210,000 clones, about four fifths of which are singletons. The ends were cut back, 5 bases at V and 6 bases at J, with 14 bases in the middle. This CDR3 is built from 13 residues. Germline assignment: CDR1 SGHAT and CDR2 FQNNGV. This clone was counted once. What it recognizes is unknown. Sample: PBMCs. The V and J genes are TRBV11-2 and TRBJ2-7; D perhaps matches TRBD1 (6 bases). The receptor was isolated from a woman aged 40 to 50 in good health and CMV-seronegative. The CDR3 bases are TGTGCCAGCAGCCTCTTCCAGGGGCGCGAGCAGTACTTC. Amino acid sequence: CASSLFQGREQYF.